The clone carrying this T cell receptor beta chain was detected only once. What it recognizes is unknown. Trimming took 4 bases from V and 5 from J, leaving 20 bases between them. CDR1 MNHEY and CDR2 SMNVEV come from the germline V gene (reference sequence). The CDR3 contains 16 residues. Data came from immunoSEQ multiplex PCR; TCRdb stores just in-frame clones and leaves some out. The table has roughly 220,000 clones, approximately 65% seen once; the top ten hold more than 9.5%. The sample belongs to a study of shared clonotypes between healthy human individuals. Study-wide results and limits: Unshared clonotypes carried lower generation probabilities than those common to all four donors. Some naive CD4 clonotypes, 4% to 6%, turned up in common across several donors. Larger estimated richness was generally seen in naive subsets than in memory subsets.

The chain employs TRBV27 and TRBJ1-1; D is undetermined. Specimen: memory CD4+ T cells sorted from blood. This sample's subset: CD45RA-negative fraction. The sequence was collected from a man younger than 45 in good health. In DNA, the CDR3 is TGTGCCAGCAGTTCCCGCCCATGGGATGTCGGAACTGAAGCTTTCTTT. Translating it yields CASSSRPWDVGTEAFF.